These 9 T cell receptor beta chains were all obtained from the same sample, sequenced in a study of beta chain features in type 1 diabetes. Of the isolated RNA, all was reverse transcribed, and so the sequenced material was expressed TCRB transcripts. TCRdb's table, derived via immunoSEQ multiplex PCR, lists solely in-frame clones and lacks some. Found here are over 150,000 clones, about 9.4% of them singletons; the top ten hold around 0.5%. Study-wide findings and caveats: Significant though moderate, a shortening of TCRB CDR3s appeared in all four CD4+ subsets of Type 1 diabetes patients.

No antigen has been identified for these receptors. The material sequenced was central memory CD4+ T cells from blood. The source of these receptors is a young man with type 1 diabetes.

This rearrangement joins TRBV28 to TRBJ2-5; no clear D gene. The germline CDR1 and CDR2 sequences are MDHEN and SYDVKM. V shed 2 bases and J shed 4 bases, with 8 bases lying between them. This CDR3 contains 13 residues. DNA of the CDR3: TGTGCCAGCAGTTTACGTCCGGGAGAGACCCAGTACTTC. Encoded protein: CASSLRPGETQYF.

The chain couples TRBV6-5 to TRBJ1-5; D perhaps matches TRBD1 (5 bases). The germline gives CDR1 MNHEY, CDR2 SVGAGI. V was pared by 6 bases and J by 3 bases, with 15 bases between. CDR3 length: 15 residues. The CDR3 sequence: CASRLRQWDNQPQHF. The CDR3 DNA reads TGTGCCAGCAGATTACGACAGTGGGACAATCAGCCCCAGCATTTT.

Of note for this clone: Other nucleotide sequences from this sample produce the same CDR3. The chain couples TRBV7-2 to TRBJ2-3; 8 bases are shared with TRBD1. From germline, CDR1 is SGHTA and CDR2 FQGNSA. The CDR3 consists of 15 residues. The V segment lost 5 bases and the J segment 2 bases; nucleotides outside the gene matches: 6. CDR3 bases: TGTGCCAGCAGCCCCGGACAGGGAAACACAGATACGCAGTATTTT. Its translation is CASSPGQGNTDTQYF.

There are a few counts of this clone. V is TRBV6-6 and J is TRBJ1-5, with 7 bases aligning to TRBD1. Germline trimming cut 5 bases from V and 2 bases from J; bases unmatched to any gene: 6. CDR1 is MNHNY, CDR2 SVGAGI, per germline (reference sequence). The CDR3 sequence is 15 residues long. The CDR3 nucleotides are TGTGCCAGCAGTGGGACAGCCCGGGGCAATCAGCCCCAGCATTTT. As protein: CASSGTARGNQPQHF.

The J gene is TRBJ2-1, the V gene TRBV7-2, with a weak D call TRBD1 (5 bases). V was shortened by 5 bases and J by 9 bases, with 20 bases between the two germline ends. Germline CDR1 reads SGHTA; CDR2 reads FQGNSA. The CDR3 runs 15 residues. The CDR3 DNA follows: TGTGCCAGCAGCACCCAGGGCCAGACCCGACTTGAGCAGTTCTTC. As protein: CASSTQGQTRLEQFF.

This rearrangement joins TRBV5-1 to TRBJ2-1; 9 bases line up with TRBD1. The CDR3 is made up of 16 amino acids. With V trimmed by 1 base and J by 5 bases, 7 bases remained unmatched. The germline CDR1 and CDR2 sequences are SGHRS and YFSETQ. CDR3 DNA: TGCGCCAGCAGCTTGCTCGGGACAGGGACCCACAATGAGCAGTTCTTC. Protein product: CASSLLGTGTHNEQFF.

This chain joins TRBV5-4 and TRBJ2-2; 11 bases agree with TRBD1. There are 16 residues in the CDR3. The V gene's germline CDR1 is SGHNT and CDR2 YYREEE (reference sequence). The junction had 2 bases not matched to a gene; V was cut back by 0 bases and J by 4 bases. CDR3 coding DNA: TGTGCCAGCAGCTTGGCCGGGACAGGGGGCACCGGGGAGCTGTTTTTT. Translating it yields CASSLAGTGGTGELFF.

This sequence joins TRBV30 and TRBJ1-5; TRBD1 might be the D (5 bases). The CDR3 is 14 residues long. Per germline, CDR1 GTSNPN and CDR2 SVGIG (reference sequence). Trimming took off 2 bases at V and 6 bases at J, with 14 bases between the two ends. CDR3 sequence reads: CAWSPGPGGQPQHF. CDR3 DNA: TGTGCCTGGAGTCCAGGACCCGGGGGTCAGCCCCAGCATTTT.

This clone was seen more than once but under ten times. The chain has TRBV29-1 and TRBJ2-1; 7 bases are a match to TRBD2. The CDR3 runs to 14 residues. Germline trimming cut 3 bases from V and 6 bases from J; bases unmatched to any gene: 8. Germline V gene data show CDR1 as SQVTM and CDR2 as ANQGSEA. CDR3 sequence: CSVEGGVGANEQFF. The CDR3 region has the DNA TGCAGCGTTGAGGGGGGGGTTGGGGCCAATGAGCAGTTCTTC.